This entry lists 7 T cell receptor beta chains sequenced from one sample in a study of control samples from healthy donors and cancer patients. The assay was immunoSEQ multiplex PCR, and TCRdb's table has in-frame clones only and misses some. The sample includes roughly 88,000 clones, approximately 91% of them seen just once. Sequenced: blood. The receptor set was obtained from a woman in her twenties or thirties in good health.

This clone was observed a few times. CDR3 in amino acids: CASSSGEKLFF. CDR3 nucleotides: TGCGCCAGCAGCTCGGGTGAAAAACTGTTTTTT. This chain links TRBV5-1 with TRBJ1-4, with D hard to call. The germline gives CDR1 SGHRS, CDR2 YFSETQ. The CDR3 is 11 residues long. V was trimmed by 3 bases and J by 7 bases, leaving 4 bases between them.

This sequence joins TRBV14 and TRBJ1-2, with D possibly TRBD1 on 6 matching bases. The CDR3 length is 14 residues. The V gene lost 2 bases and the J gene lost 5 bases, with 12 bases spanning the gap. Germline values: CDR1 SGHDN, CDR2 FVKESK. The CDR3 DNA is TGTGCCAGCAGCCAAACAGGGACTTTATATGGCTACACCTTC. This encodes CASSQTGTLYGYTF.

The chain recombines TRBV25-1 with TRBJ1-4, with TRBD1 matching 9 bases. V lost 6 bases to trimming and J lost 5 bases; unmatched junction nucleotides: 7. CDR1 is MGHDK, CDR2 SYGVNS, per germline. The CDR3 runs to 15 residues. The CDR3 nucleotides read TGTGCCAGCAGGGGACAGGGAGCCGGCAATGAAAAACTGTTTTTT. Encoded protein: CASRGQGAGNEKLFF.

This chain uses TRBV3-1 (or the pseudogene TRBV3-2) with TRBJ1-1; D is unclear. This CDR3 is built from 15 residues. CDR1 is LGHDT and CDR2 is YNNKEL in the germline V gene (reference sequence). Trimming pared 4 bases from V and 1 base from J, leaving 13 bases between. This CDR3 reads CASSRELTRNTEAFF. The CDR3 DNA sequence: TGTGCCAGCAGCCGAGAGCTTACTCGGAACACTGAAGCTTTCTTT.

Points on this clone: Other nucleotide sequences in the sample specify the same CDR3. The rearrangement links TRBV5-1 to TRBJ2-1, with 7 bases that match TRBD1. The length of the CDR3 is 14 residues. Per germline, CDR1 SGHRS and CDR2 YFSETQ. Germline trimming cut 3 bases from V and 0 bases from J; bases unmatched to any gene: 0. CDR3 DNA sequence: TGCGCCAGCAGCTCAGGGGGCTCCTACAATGAGCAGTTCTTC. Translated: CASSSGGSYNEQFF.

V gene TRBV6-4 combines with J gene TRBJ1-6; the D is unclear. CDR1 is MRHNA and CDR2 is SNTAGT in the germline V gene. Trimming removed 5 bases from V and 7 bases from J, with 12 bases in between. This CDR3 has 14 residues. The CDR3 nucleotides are TGTGCCAGCAGTTACGACGGCTTGAATTCACCCCTCCACTTT. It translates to CASSYDGLNSPLHF.

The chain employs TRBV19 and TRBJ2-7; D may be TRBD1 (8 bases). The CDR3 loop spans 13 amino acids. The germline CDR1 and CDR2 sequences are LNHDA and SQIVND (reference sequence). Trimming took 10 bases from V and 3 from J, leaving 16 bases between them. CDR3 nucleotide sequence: TGTGCCACCGCGACAGGGGAGGGCTACGAGCAGTACTTC. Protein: CATATGEGYEQYF.